This T cell receptor (beta chain) is drawn from a study of cytomegalovirus exposure and HLA in healthy donors. Findings and limits, study-wide: Confirmation in vitro established that a few CMV-associated chains were specific for CMV antigens. What a later analysis reportedly showed was that an Asian-associated ancestry cluster had fewer N-insertions than the roughly 700-donor mean.

At sampling all donors were nominally healthy, likely with unrecorded immune exposures. V was cut by 3 bases and J by 2 bases, with 13 bases left in between. CDR1 and CDR2 (germline): WSHSY, SAAADI. The CDR3 has 16 amino acids. With 60 Vbeta and 13 Jbeta primers, the PCR was carried out. Sequencing was performed with immunoSEQ multiplex PCR; in TCRdb, only in-frame clones are kept and a portion is missing. The table includes 130,000 or so clones, approximately 77% detected once. Of note for this clone: Its antigen remains unidentified.

Sequencing used PBMCs. This TCR was recovered from a man between 18 and 35 years old in good health and CMV-seronegative. The genes are TRBV10-2 and TRBJ2-2; maybe TRBD1 (6 bases). The CDR3 sequence: CASSDGPGANTGELFF. The DNA for the CDR3 is TGCGCCAGCAGTGATGGGCCAGGGGCCAACACCGGGGAGCTGTTTTTT.